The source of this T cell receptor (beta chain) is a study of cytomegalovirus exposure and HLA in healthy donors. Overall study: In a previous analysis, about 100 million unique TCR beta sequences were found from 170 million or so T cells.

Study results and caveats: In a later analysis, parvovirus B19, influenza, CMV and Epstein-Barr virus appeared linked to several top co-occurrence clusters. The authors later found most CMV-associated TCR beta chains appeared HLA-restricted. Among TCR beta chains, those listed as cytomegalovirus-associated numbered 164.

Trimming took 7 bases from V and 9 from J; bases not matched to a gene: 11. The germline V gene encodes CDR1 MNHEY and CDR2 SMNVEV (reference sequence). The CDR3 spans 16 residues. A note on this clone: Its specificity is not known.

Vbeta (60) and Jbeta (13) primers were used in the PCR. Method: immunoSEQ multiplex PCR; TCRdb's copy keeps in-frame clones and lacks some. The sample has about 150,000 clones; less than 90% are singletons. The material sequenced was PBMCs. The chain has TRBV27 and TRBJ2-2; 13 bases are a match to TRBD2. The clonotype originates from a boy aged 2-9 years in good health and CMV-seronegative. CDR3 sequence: CASTSHGTSGKRELFF. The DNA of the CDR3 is TGTGCCAGCACCTCCCACGGGACTAGCGGGAAGCGGGAGCTGTTTTTT.